This passage covers 19 T cell receptor beta chains from one sample sequenced in a study of T cells in Graves' hyperthyroidism and ophthalmopathy. TCR beta CDR3 regions were amplified from RNA. In the first-round RT-PCR of the TCR CDR3, the HTBI primer set was used. From the multiplex PCR reads, TCRdb called clonotypes with MiXCR, one entry per CDR3 protein. The table lists hundreds of thousands of distinct CDR3 sequences, over 15% of them singletons. The sequenced sample was blood. The receptors were gathered from a woman aged 18 to 35 with Graves' hyperthyroidism.

Ten or more counts support this clonotype. The chain carries TRBV30 and TRBJ2-2, with TRBD1 matching 8 bases. The trim removed 4 bases at V and 2 bases at J, leaving 6 bases unmatched. CDR3 length: 15 residues. Germline V CDR1 and CDR2: GTSNPN, SVGIG (reference sequence). The CDR3 spells CAWMLGQGNTGELFF. CDR3 DNA sequence: TGTGCCTGGATGCTTGGACAGGGCAACACCGGGGAGCTGTTTTTT. Together with reference TRBV30 and TRBJ2-2, the CDR3 gives the full variable domain: SQTIHQWPATLVQPVGSPLSLECTVEGTSNPNLYWYRQAAGRGLQLLFYSVGIGQISSEVPQNLSASRPQDRQFILSSKKLLLSDSGFYLCAWMLGQGNTGELFFGEGSRLTVL.

This clonotype has at least ten counts. V is TRBV28 and J is TRBJ2-1; D might be TRBD2 (6 bases). Germline V gives CDR1 MDHEN, CDR2 SYDVKM. CDR3 size: 14 residues. The V end was cut by 10 bases, the J end by 4 bases, with 17 bases between. The CDR3 loop reads CATIRGREYNEQFF. The CDR3 DNA sequence: TGTGCCACTATACGGGGGAGAGAGTACAATGAGCAGTTCTTC.

This clonotype was counted ten times or more. The chain combines TRBV6-2 or TRBV6-3 with TRBJ2-7; 13 bases agree with TRBD2. CDR3 size: 15 residues. The germline gives CDR1 MNHEY, CDR2 SVGEGT. Losses at the gene ends were 1 base for V and 5 bases for J; bases not matched to a gene: 2. The CDR3 bases are TGTGCCAGCAGTTACTATGGGACTAGCGGGGACGAGCAGTACTTC. It codes for CASSYYGTSGDEQYF.

This clonotype was detected only a few times. This chain joins TRBV20-1 and TRBJ2-2; 7 bases fit TRBD2. The CDR3 totals 14 residues. The trim removed 5 bases at V and 0 bases at J, leaving 3 bases unmatched. The germline CDR1 and CDR2 sequences are DFQATT and SNEGSKA (reference sequence). The CDR3 reads CSAGAGTNTGELFF. The CDR3 coding sequence is TGCAGTGCTGGAGCGGGAACGAACACCGGGGAGCTGTTTTTT.

About this clonotype: At one end the junction does not follow the germline gene, possibly because of a read error. The chain employs TRBV7-9 and TRBJ2-1; maybe TRBD2 (7 bases). Germline V lookup: CDR1 SEHNR, CDR2 FQNEAQ (reference sequence). The CDR3 extends over 14 amino acids. Here the CDR3 DNA reads TGTGCCAGCAACTTACGGGGGGCGCACAATGAGCAGTTCTTC. This codes for CASNLRGAHNEQFF.

This clonotype has at least ten counts. The J gene is TRBJ2-7, the V gene TRBV7-2; 15 bases fit TRBD2. CDR3 length: 15 amino acids. Per the germline V gene, CDR1 is SGHTA and CDR2 is FQGNSA. V shed 5 bases and J 6 bases; nucleotides not matched to a gene: 5. This chain's CDR3 is CASSAGLAGGREQYF. Here the CDR3 DNA reads TGTGCCAGCAGCGCCGGACTAGCGGGAGGGCGCGAGCAGTACTTC.

This clonotype was seen ten or more times. This chain links TRBV28 with TRBJ2-1; 7 nucleotides align to TRBD2. The CDR3 spans 12 residues. Germline V CDR1 and CDR2: MDHEN, SYDVKM. With 9 bases clipped from V and 5 bases from J, the junction kept 4 bases outside the gene matches. In DNA form, the CDR3 reads TGTGCCAGGAGACTAGCCCACAATGAGCAGTTCTTC. This translates into CARRLAHNEQFF.

This clonotype appeared many times. J is TRBJ2-4 and V is TRBV28; the match to TRBD1 covers 10 bases. Germline V gives CDR1 MDHEN, CDR2 SYDVKM. The ends lost 7 bases at V and 0 bases at J; junction bases unmatched: 12. The CDR3 consists of 18 residues. CDR3 bases: TGTGCCAGCAACTCACCGGGACAGGGGTCCCTAGCCAAAAACATTCAGTACTTC. Protein product: CASNSPGQGSLAKNIQYF.

This clonotype appeared many times. This chain connects TRBV10-3 to TRBJ2-3; perhaps TRBD2 as D (6 bases). In germline, CDR1 is ENHRY, CDR2 SYGVKD. V lost 10 bases and J 4 bases, leaving 21 bases between the germline ends. This CDR3 is 15 amino acids long. In nucleotides, the CDR3 is TGTGCCAGCGCCACTGGAGGGGCTTGGGCAGATACGCAGTATTTT. It yields the protein CASATGGAWADTQYF.

This clonotype was picked up many times. The genes are TRBV6-1 and TRBJ1-1; no firm D call. V lost 2 bases, J lost 1 base, and 11 bases lay in between. The CDR3 sequence is 15 residues long. Germline V gene lookup returns CDR1 MNHNS and CDR2 SASEGT. The CDR3 is CASSEIGLTNTEAFF. Written as DNA, the CDR3 is TGTGCCAGCAGTGAAATCGGCTTAACGAACACTGAAGCTTTCTTT.

This clonotype was recorded at least ten times. The genes are TRBV27 and TRBJ1-6, with D possibly TRBD1 on 5 matching bases. The CDR3 extends over 14 amino acids. The germline V gene encodes CDR1 MNHEY and CDR2 SMNVEV (reference sequence). V was pared by 3 bases and J by 13 bases, with 16 bases between. CDR3 region: CASSLRGAVDPLHF. CDR3 bases: TGTGCCAGCAGTTTGCGTGGGGCAGTAGATCCCCTCCACTTT.

In its sample, this clonotype was seen many times. The V gene is TRBV27, the J gene TRBJ1-5; D perhaps matches TRBD1 (5 bases). The CDR3 totals 16 residues. The V gene's germline CDR1 is MNHEY and CDR2 SMNVEV (reference sequence). Trimming removed 10 bases at V and 1 base at J, with 20 bases between. In DNA form, the CDR3 reads TGTGCCACCAGATTCGGTGGGGGGAGCAGCAATCAGCCCCAGCATTTT. Translated: CATRFGGGSSNQPQHF.

At least ten counts were recorded for this clonotype. The chain is built from TRBV11-1 and TRBJ1-2, with D uncertain. The germline gives CDR1 SGHAT, CDR2 FQDESV (reference sequence). The V end was cut by 3 bases, the J end by 8 bases, with 16 bases between. This CDR3 has 14 amino acids. In DNA form, the CDR3 reads TGTGCCAGCAGCTTTAATTCTATGGGCGACGGCTACACCTTC. It specifies CASSFNSMGDGYTF.

This clonotype occurred a few times. CDR3 loop: CASSYSGQTNYGYTF. CDR3 DNA sequence: TGTGCCAGCAGTTACTCCGGCCAGACCAACTATGGCTACACCTTC. The V and J genes are TRBV6-5 and TRBJ1-2; D uncertain. The CDR3 has 15 residues. Looked up from germline, CDR1 is MNHEY and CDR2 is SVGAGI. V gave up 0 bases and J gave up 2 bases, with 10 bases separating them.

This sequence joins TRBV25-1 and TRBJ2-1, with a tentative D call TRBD1 (11 bases). V lost 7 bases and J lost 4, with 26 bases in between. Germline V lookup: CDR1 MGHDK, CDR2 SYGVNS. The CDR3 has 18 residues. The CDR3 loop is CASIGTGGAGGKYNEQFF. The DNA for the CDR3 is TGTGCCAGCATCGGGACAGGGGGAGCGGGAGGGAAATACAATGAGCAGTTCTTC.

This clonotype was found many times. The genes are TRBV3-1 and TRBJ1-2; TRBD1 agrees at 12 bases. The CDR3 extends over 16 amino acids. Germline CDR1 reads LGHDT; CDR2 reads YNNKEL (reference sequence). V was clipped by 2 bases and J by 6 bases; unmatched bases: 7. CDR3 in DNA: TGTGCCAGCAGCCAAACTGGGGGACAGGGGGCGAATGGCTACACCTTC. Amino acid sequence: CASSQTGGQGANGYTF.

This clonotype was seen repeatedly, ten times or more. The chain joins TRBV20-1 to TRBJ2-7; D might be TRBD1 (5 bases). CDR3 length: 16 amino acids. Germline lookup yields CDR1 DFQATT and CDR2 SNEGSKA (reference sequence). V lost 0 bases and J lost 0, with 15 bases in between. The CDR3 reads CSARDLRQGSSYEQYF. CDR3 nucleotide sequence: TGCAGTGCTAGAGATTTGCGGCAGGGCTCCTCCTACGAGCAGTACTTC.

This clonotype was detected ten times or more. The DNA of the CDR3 is TGTGCCAGCAGCACCGGGGGCTATAATTCACCCCTCCACTTT. Translation: CASSTGGYNSPLHF. J is TRBJ1-6 and V is TRBV7-2; possibly TRBD1 for D (5 bases). CDR1 and CDR2 from the germline V gene are SGHTA and FQGNSA. The CDR3 covers 14 residues. The V end was cut by 5 bases, the J end by 3 bases, with 8 bases between.

This rearrangement joins TRBV9 to TRBJ1-6; weak D call: TRBD1 (5 bases). V lost 4 bases to trimming and J lost 9 bases, with 17 bases between them. Germline CDR1 reads SGDLS; CDR2 reads YYNGEE. The CDR3 runs 15 residues. For the CDR3, the DNA is TGTGCCAGCAGCCCTCAAGGAGGGGTTGGTTCACCCCTCCACTTT. Its translation: CASSPQGGVGSPLHF.